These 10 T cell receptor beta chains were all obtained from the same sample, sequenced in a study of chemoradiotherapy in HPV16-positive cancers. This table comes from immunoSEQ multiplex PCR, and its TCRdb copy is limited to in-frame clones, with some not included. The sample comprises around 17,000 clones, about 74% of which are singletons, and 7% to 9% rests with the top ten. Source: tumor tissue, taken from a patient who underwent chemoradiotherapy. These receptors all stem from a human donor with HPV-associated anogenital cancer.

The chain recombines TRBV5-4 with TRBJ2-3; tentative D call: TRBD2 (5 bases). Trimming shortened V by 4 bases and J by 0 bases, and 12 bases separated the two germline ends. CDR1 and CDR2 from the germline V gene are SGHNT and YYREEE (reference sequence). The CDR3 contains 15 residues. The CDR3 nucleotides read TGTGCCAGCAGCCCGGACTCCTCTAGCACAGATACGCAGTATTTT. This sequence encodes CASSPDSSSTDTQYF.

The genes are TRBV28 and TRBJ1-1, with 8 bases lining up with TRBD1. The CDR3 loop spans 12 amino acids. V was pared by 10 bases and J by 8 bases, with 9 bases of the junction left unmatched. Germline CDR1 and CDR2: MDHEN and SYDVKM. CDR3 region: CATKLTGAEAFF. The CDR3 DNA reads TGTGCCACCAAACTGACAGGGGCGGAAGCTTTCTTT.

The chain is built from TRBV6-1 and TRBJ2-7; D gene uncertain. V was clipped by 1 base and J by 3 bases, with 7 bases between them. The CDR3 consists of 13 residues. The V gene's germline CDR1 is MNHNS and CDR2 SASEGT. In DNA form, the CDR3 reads TGTGCCAGCAGTGAAGGGCAGATCTACGAGCAGTACTTC. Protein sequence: CASSEGQIYEQYF.

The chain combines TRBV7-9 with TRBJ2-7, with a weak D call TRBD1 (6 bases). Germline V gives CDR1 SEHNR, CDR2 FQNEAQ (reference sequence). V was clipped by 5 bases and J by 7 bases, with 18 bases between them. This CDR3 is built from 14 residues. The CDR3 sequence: CASSPSTGTSEQYF. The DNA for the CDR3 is TGTGCCAGCAGCCCGTCAACAGGGACGTCAGAGCAGTACTTC. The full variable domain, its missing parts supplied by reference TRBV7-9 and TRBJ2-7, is DTGVSQNPRHKITKRGQNVTFRCDPISEHNRLYWYRQTLGQGPEFLTYFQNEAQLEKSRLLSDRFSAERPKGSFSTLEIQRTEQGDSAMYLCASSPSTGTSEQYFGPGTRLTVT.

DNA for the CDR3: TGTGCCAGCAGTTTAGCACCCCAGGGGGCGGGGGAGACCCAGTACTTC. Its translation: CASSLAPQGAGETQYF. V and J are TRBV27 and TRBJ2-5; 8 positions match TRBD1. Germline V gene data show CDR1 as MNHEY and CDR2 as SMNVEV (reference sequence). The junction had 10 bases not matched to a gene; V was cut back by 2 bases and J by 5 bases. The CDR3 has 16 residues.

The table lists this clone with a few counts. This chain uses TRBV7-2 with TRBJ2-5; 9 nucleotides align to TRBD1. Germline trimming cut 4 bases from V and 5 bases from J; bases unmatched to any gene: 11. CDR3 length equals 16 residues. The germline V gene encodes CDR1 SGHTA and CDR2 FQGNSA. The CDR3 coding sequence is TGTGCCAGCAGCTCTCAAACCGGGACAGGGAGTGAGACCCAGTACTTC. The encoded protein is CASSSQTGTGSETQYF.

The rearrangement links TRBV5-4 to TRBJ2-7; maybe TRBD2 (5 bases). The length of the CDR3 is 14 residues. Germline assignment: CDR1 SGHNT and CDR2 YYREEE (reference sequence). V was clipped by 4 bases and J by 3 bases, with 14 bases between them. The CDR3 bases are TGTGCCAGCAGCCCTAAGACGGGGAGCTACGAGCAGTACTTC. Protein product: CASSPKTGSYEQYF. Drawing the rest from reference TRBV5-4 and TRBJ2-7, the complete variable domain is ETGVTQSPTHLIKTRGQQVTLRCSSQSGHNTVSWYQQALGQGPQFIFQYYREEENGRGNFPPRFSGLQFPNYSSELNVNALELDDSALYLCASSPKTGSYEQYFGPGTRLTVT.

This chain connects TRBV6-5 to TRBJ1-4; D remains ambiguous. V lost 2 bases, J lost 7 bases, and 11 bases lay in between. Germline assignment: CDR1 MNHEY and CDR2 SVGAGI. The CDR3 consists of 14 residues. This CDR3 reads CASSYRSSGEKLFF. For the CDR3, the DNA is TGTGCCAGCAGTTACCGTTCATCGGGTGAAAAACTGTTTTTT.

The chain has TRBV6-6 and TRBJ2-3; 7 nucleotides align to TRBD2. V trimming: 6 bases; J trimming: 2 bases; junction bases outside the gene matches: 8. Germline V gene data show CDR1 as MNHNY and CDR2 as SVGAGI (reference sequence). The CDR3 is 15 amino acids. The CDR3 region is CASRPAGSITDTQYF. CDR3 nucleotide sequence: TGTGCCAGCAGGCCAGCGGGGTCCATCACAGATACGCAGTATTTT.

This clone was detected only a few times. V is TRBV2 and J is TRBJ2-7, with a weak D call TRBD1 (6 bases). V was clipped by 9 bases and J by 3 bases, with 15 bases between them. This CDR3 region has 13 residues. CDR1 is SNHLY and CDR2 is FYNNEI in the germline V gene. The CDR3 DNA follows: TGTGCCAGTGCCTGGGACACCAACTACGAGCAGTACTTC. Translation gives CASAWDTNYEQYF.